The present entry profiles one T cell receptor beta chain with its context. These data belong to a study of CD8 T cells in Susac syndrome. Between the trimmed V and J ends, which lost 6 bases and 11 bases, there was a span of 14 bases. The CDR3 extends over 12 amino acids. Germline values: CDR1 KGHSH, CDR2 LQKENI. An input of roughly 0.45 to 1 ug of RNA was subjected to reverse transcription using random hexamers. Amplification of TCR beta CDR3 spanned 54 Vbeta and 13 Jbeta via immunoSEQ multiplex PCR. Each CDR3 protein is one row after TCRdb ran MiXCR on the immunoSEQ multiplex PCR reads. The sample carries a few hundred thousand distinct CDR3 sequences, nearly 97% recorded once.

V usage is TRBV18 and J usage is TRBJ2-1; D perhaps matches TRBD2 (5 bases). The TCR was taken from a human donor with multiple sclerosis. Sequenced material: CD4+ T cells from PBMCs. CDR3 region: CASSPSREKQFF. CDR3 bases: TGTGCCAGCTCCCCAAGCCGGGAAAAGCAGTTCTTC.